The 22 T cell receptor beta chains given below trace back to one sample, sequenced in a study of blood T cell repertoires in COVID-19. Sequencing was performed with immunoSEQ multiplex PCR; in TCRdb, only in-frame clones are kept and a portion is missing. The table records around 500,000 clones, roughly nine tenths of them present only once. The sequencing input was PBMCs or T cells enriched from blood (not recorded which). The source of these receptors is a woman aged 55-70 years who had recovered from COVID-19.

The gene calls are TRBV5-1 and TRBJ2-1; 10 bases are shared with TRBD1. CDR1 and CDR2 from the germline V gene are SGHRS and YFSETQ. Losses at the gene ends were 4 bases for V and 7 bases for J; bases not matched to a gene: 14. This CDR3 has 17 amino acids. The CDR3 DNA reads TGCGCCAGCAGCAGAGTGACAGGGGGCTCAACTCCTAATGAGCAGTTCTTC. This gives the protein CASSRVTGGSTPNEQFF. Combining the CDR3 with reference TRBV5-1 and TRBJ2-1 gives the whole variable domain KAGVTQTPRYLIKTRGQQVTLSCSPISGHRSVSWYQQTPGQGLQFLFEYFSETQRNKGNFPGRFSGRQFSNSRSEMNVSTLELGDSALYLCASSRVTGGSTPNEQFFGPGTRLTVL.

The genes are TRBV14 and TRBJ2-7; D perhaps matches TRBD1 (5 bases). The CDR3 consists of 16 residues. Trimming stripped 3 bases from V and 2 bases from J, with 17 bases between. The germline V gene has CDR1 SGHDN and CDR2 FVKESK. The CDR3 sequence is CASSQFSGPGAYEQYF. CDR3 nucleotide sequence: TGTGCCAGCAGCCAGTTTTCAGGGCCGGGCGCCTACGAGCAGTACTTC.

This chain uses TRBV29-1 with TRBJ1-2, with 11 positions matching TRBD1. This CDR3 is 15 amino acids long. Germline values: CDR1 SQVTM, CDR2 ANQGSEA. V lost 4 bases, J lost 5 bases, and 9 bases stayed unmatched. The CDR3 nucleotides read TGCAGCGTTGGTCCCGGGACAGGGGGAGGGTATGGCTACACCTTC. This codes for CSVGPGTGGGYGYTF.

The V call is TRBV7-9, the J call TRBJ1-2, with D tentatively TRBD1 (6 bases). The germline gives CDR1 SEHNR, CDR2 FQNEAQ (reference sequence). V lost 5 bases to trimming and J lost 4 bases, with 11 bases between them. This CDR3 is built from 13 residues. CDR3 loop: CASSTGTTYGYTF. Here the CDR3 DNA reads TGTGCCAGCAGCACGGGGACAACCTATGGCTACACCTTC.

The rearrangement links TRBV11-3 to TRBJ1-3; no clear D. The V gene lost 5 bases and the J gene lost 3 bases, with 2 bases spanning the gap. Germline V gives CDR1 SGHNT, CDR2 YENEEA. The CDR3 is 11 amino acids. CDR3 sequence (DNA): TGTGCCAGCAGCCTTGGAAACACCATATATTTT. This gives the protein CASSLGNTIYF.

The rearrangement links TRBV4-2 to TRBJ1-2; 8 positions agree with TRBD1. The trim removed 0 bases at V and 3 bases at J, leaving 3 bases unmatched. The CDR3 loop spans 15 amino acids. Germline V gene lookup returns CDR1 LGHNA and CDR2 YNFKEQ. CDR3: CASSQEGQGHYGYTF. As DNA, the CDR3 is TGTGCCAGCAGCCAAGAAGGACAGGGACACTATGGCTACACCTTC.

This clone was seen more than once but under ten times. The CDR3 sequence is CASSEAGGNEQFF. CDR3 sequence (DNA): TGCGCCAGCAGTGAGGCCGGGGGGAATGAGCAGTTCTTC. This chain joins TRBV10-2 and TRBJ2-1, with TRBD2 identical over 7 bases. CDR3 length: 13 residues. Germline V CDR1 and CDR2: WSHSY, SAAADI. With V trimmed by 2 bases and J by 7 bases, 2 bases remained unmatched.

This clone was detected once. The V gene is TRBV7-2, the J gene TRBJ1-5; tentatively, D is TRBD1 (5 bases). CDR1 SGHTA and CDR2 FQGNSA come from the germline V gene. V gave up 5 bases and J gave up 2 bases, with 10 bases separating them. This CDR3 has 14 amino acids. The CDR3: CASSARAGNQPQHF. The CDR3 bases are TGTGCCAGCAGCGCCAGGGCGGGCAATCAGCCCCAGCATTTT.

The chain combines TRBV28 with TRBJ1-5; tentatively, D is TRBD1 (5 bases). CDR3 length: 14 residues. V was trimmed by 2 bases and J by 2 bases, leaving 7 bases between them. The germline CDR1 and CDR2 sequences are MDHEN and SYDVKM. CDR3 amino acids: CASSLGAGNQPQHF. For the CDR3, the DNA is TGTGCCAGCAGTTTAGGGGCGGGCAATCAGCCCCAGCATTTT.

This clone was detected a few times. The rearrangement links TRBV10-3 to TRBJ1-3, with a possible D match to TRBD1 (6 bases). The CDR3 is 14 residues long. Germline V gene lookup returns CDR1 ENHRY and CDR2 SYGVKD. V was shortened by 2 bases and J by 4 bases, with 9 bases between the two germline ends. The CDR3 here is CAISETGNGNTIYF. The CDR3, as DNA: TGTGCCATCAGTGAGACAGGGAACGGAAACACCATATATTTT.

CDR3 sequence: CATSREYRMVLQGYSYEQYF. CDR3 DNA: TGTGCCACCAGCAGAGAGTACCGAATGGTTTTACAGGGATACTCCTACGAGCAGTACTTC. The chain links TRBV15 to TRBJ2-7; TRBD1 is a possible D gene (6 bases). V dropped 0 bases and J dropped 0 bases, with 24 bases sitting between them. Germline CDR1 is LNHNV and CDR2 is YYDKDF (reference sequence). CDR3 length: 20 amino acids. Using reference TRBV15 and TRBJ2-7 for the parts outside the CDR3, the full variable domain is DAMVIQNPRYQVTQFGKPVTLSCSQTLNHNVMYWYQQKSSQAPKLLFHYYDKDFNNEADTPDNFQSRRPNTSFCFLDIRSPGLGDTAMYLCATSREYRMVLQGYSYEQYFGPGTRLTVT.

The chain combines TRBV19 with TRBJ1-4; 8 bases map to TRBD1. V gave up 6 bases and J gave up 5 bases; unmatched junction bases: 5. The CDR3 has 14 residues. Germline CDR1 reads LNHDA; CDR2 reads SQIVND (reference sequence). The DNA for the CDR3 is TGTGCCAGTAGGGACAGGGTCGTCAATGAAAAACTGTTTTTT. Its translation is CASRDRVVNEKLFF.

The chain combines TRBV6-1 with TRBJ1-3, with D perhaps matching TRBD1 (5 bases). V lost 4 bases and J 0 bases, leaving 13 bases between the germline ends. This CDR3 is 16 amino acids long. Germline CDR1 reads MNHNS; CDR2 reads SASEGT. CDR3 in DNA: TGTGCCAGCAGTGCTCTCGGGGGTAGCTCTGGAAACACCATATATTTT. Its translation is CASSALGGSSGNTIYF.

This clone occurred once. V is TRBV29-1 and J is TRBJ1-5; 10 positions match TRBD1. CDR3 length equals 14 residues. From germline, CDR1 is SQVTM and CDR2 ANQGSEA. Trimming removed 6 bases from V and 7 bases from J; junction bases left unmatched: 9. The CDR3 loop reads CSVGKGTGEQPQHF. In nucleotides, the CDR3 is TGCAGCGTGGGGAAGGGGACAGGGGAACAGCCCCAGCATTTT.

V usage is TRBV29-1 and J usage is TRBJ2-7; D remains unclear. The CDR3 totals 11 residues. Germline V lookup: CDR1 SQVTM, CDR2 ANQGSEA. CDR3 in amino acids: CSYRRSHEQYF. The DNA for the CDR3 is TGCAGTTATCGGCGGAGCCACGAGCAGTACTTC.

The chain uses TRBV6-6 and TRBJ1-5; 7 bases match TRBD1. V dropped 1 base and J dropped 3; count of bases not matched to a gene: 6. There are 16 residues in the CDR3. In germline, CDR1 is MNHNY, CDR2 SVGAGI (reference sequence). CDR3 sequence (DNA): TGTGCCAGCAGTTACTTTGGGACAGCCTCCAATCAGCCCCAGCATTTT. Protein sequence: CASSYFGTASNQPQHF.

V gene TRBV5-6 combines with J gene TRBJ2-3, with 8 bases fitting TRBD2. The junction had 7 bases not matched to a gene; V was cut back by 4 bases and J by 3 bases. CDR1 and CDR2 from the germline V gene are SGHDT and YYEEEE. This CDR3 is 15 amino acids long. The CDR3 here is CASSLGGAATDTQYF. CDR3 DNA: TGTGCCAGCAGCCTCGGGGGGGCTGCAACAGATACGCAGTATTTT.

The CDR3 here is CASSKTGAHSPLHF. Written as DNA, the CDR3 is TGTGCCAGCAGTAAAACAGGGGCGCATTCACCCCTCCACTTT. V usage is TRBV27 and J usage is TRBJ1-6; 7 nucleotides line up with TRBD1. Trimming took 5 bases from V and 8 from J; bases not matched to a gene: 6. Germline-derived CDR1 and CDR2 are MNHEY and SMNVEV (reference sequence). The length of the CDR3 is 14 residues.

This chain links TRBV19 with TRBJ2-2; 7 bases are a match to TRBD2. The CDR3 length is 14 residues. The J segment lost 4 bases and the V segment lost 4 bases, leaving 3 bases of the junction unmatched. Germline CDR1 and CDR2: LNHDA and SQIVND (reference sequence). CDR3 sequence: CASSTWGGTGELFF. The CDR3 nucleotides read TGTGCCAGTAGTACCTGGGGGGGCACCGGGGAGCTGTTTTTT. Using reference TRBV19 and TRBJ2-2 for the parts outside the CDR3, the full variable domain is DGGITQSPKYLFRKEGQNVTLSCEQNLNHDAMYWYRQDPGQGLRLIYYSQIVNDFQKGDIAEGYSVSREKKESFPLTVTSAQKNPTAFYLCASSTWGGTGELFFGEGSRLTVL.

The chain links TRBV5-1 to TRBJ1-4; the match to TRBD1 covers 7 bases. This CDR3 region has 14 residues. Germline loops: CDR1 SGHRS, CDR2 YFSETQ. With V trimmed by 4 bases and J by 5 bases, 5 bases remained unmatched. The CDR3 nucleotides are TGCGCCAGCAGCGAGGGACAGCCCAATGAAAAACTGTTTTTT. Translated, it gives CASSEGQPNEKLFF.

The genes are TRBV18 and TRBJ2-1; weak D call: TRBD2 (6 bases). V gave up 5 bases and J gave up 4 bases, with 9 bases separating them. This CDR3 comprises 13 residues. Germline V gives CDR1 KGHSH, CDR2 LQKENI. As DNA, the CDR3 is TGTGCCAGCTCAGCCGGGACTTACAATGAGCAGTTCTTC. Translated: CASSAGTYNEQFF.

The chain employs TRBV30 and TRBJ2-2; 8 positions match TRBD2. CDR1 is GTSNPN, CDR2 SVGIG, per germline (reference sequence). The J segment lost 3 bases and the V segment lost 0 bases, leaving 18 bases of the junction unmatched. The CDR3 contains 20 residues. CDR3 coding DNA: TGTGCCTGGAGTGTCCGCCCACGGGGGGGATCTTTATTTCACACCGGGGAGCTGTTTTTT. It translates to CAWSVRPRGGSLFHTGELFF.